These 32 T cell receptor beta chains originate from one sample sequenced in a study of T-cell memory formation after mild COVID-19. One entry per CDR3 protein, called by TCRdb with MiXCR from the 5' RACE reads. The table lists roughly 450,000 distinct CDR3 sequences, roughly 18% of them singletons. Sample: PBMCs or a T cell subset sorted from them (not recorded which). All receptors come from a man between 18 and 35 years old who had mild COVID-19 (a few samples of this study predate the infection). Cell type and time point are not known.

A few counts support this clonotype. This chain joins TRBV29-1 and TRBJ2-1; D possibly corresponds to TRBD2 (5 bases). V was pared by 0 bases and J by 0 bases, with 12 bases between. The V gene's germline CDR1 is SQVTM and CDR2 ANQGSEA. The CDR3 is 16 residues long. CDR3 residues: CSVEDQAVSSYNEQFF. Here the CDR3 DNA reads TGCAGCGTTGAAGATCAAGCGGTGAGCTCCTACAATGAGCAGTTCTTC.

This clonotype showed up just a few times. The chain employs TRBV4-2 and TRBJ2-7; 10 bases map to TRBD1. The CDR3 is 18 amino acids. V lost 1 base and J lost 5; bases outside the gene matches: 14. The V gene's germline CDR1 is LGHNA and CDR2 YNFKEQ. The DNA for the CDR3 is TGTGCCAGCAGCCAAGTTCGAATTTCCGGACAGGGGGGGCACGAGCAGTACTTC. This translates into CASSQVRISGQGGHEQYF.

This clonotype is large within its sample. The DNA of the CDR3 is TGTGCCAGCAGCGGGACAGGGAACTATGGCTACACCTTC. This codes for CASSGTGNYGYTF. The V call is TRBV14, the J call TRBJ1-2; 9 bases match TRBD1. In germline, CDR1 is SGHDN, CDR2 FVKESK. With V trimmed by 5 bases and J by 2 bases, 0 bases remained unmatched. The CDR3 extends over 13 amino acids. Variable domain in full (rest from reference TRBV14 and TRBJ1-2): EAGVTQFPSHSVIEKGQTVTLRCDPISGHDNLYWYRRVMGKEIKFLLHFVKESKQDESGMPNNRFLAERTGGTYSTLKVQPAELEDSGVYFCASSGTGNYGYTFGSGTRLTVV.

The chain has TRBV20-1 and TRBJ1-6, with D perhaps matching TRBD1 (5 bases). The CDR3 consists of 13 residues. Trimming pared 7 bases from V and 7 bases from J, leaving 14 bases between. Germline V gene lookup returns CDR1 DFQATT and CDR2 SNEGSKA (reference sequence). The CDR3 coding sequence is TGCAGTGGGGGGGAGGACGGGAATTCACCCCTCCACTTT. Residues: CSGGEDGNSPLHF.

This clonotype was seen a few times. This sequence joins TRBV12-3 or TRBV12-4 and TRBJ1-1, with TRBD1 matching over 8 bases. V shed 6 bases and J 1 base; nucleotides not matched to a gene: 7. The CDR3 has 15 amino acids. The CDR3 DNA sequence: TGTGCCAGCAGGTCTTGGACAGGGTCGAACACTGAAGCTTTCTTT. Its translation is CASRSWTGSNTEAFF.

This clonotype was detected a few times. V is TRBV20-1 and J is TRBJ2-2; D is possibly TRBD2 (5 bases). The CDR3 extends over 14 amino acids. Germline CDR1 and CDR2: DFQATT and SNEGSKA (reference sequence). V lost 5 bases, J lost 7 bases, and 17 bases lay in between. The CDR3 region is CSALWAGGSGELFF. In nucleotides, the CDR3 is TGCAGTGCTCTGTGGGCAGGTGGGAGCGGGGAGCTGTTTTTT.

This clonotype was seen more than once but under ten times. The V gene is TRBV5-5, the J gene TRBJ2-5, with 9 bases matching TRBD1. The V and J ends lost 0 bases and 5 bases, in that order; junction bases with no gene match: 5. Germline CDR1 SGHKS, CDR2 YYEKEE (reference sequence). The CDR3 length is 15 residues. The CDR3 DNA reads TGTGCCAGCAGCTTGGTGGGACAGGGACACGAGACCCAGTACTTC. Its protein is CASSLVGQGHETQYF.

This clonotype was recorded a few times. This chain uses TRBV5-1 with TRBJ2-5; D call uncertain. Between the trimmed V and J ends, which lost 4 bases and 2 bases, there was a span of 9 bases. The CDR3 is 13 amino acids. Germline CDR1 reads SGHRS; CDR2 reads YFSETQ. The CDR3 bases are TGCGCCAGCAGCCAATCTATTCAAGAGACCCAGTACTTC. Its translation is CASSQSIQETQYF.

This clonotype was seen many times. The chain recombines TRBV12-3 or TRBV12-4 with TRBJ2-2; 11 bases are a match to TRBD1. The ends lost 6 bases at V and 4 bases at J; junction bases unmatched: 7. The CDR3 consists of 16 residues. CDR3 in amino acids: CASRTGTGGFTGELFF. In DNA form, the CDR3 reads TGTGCCAGCAGAACAGGGACAGGGGGTTTCACCGGGGAGCTGTTTTTT.

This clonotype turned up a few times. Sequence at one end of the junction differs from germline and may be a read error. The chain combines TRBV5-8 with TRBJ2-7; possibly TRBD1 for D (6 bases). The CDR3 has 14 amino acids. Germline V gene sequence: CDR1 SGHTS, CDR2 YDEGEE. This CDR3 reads CDSSFQGNLREQYF. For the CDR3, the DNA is TGTGACAGCAGCTTCCAGGGGAACTTGCGCGAGCAGTACTTC.

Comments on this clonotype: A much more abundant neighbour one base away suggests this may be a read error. CDR3 bases: TGTGCCAGCGACGACAAAGATACGCAGTATTTT. Its protein product is CASDDKDTQYF. The V call is TRBV7-3, the J call TRBJ2-3; D remains unclear. The length of the CDR3 is 11 residues. Looked up from germline, CDR1 is SGHTA and CDR2 is FQGTGA. The V gene lost 8 bases and the J gene lost 5 bases, with 8 bases spanning the gap.

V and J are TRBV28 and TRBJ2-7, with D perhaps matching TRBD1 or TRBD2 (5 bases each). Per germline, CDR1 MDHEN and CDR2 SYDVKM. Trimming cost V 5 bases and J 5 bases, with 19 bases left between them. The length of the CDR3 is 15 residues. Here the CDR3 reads CASSLRDGVVHEQYV. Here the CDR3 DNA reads TGTGCCAGCAGTCTCCGGGACGGGGTGGTTCACGAGCAGTACGTC.

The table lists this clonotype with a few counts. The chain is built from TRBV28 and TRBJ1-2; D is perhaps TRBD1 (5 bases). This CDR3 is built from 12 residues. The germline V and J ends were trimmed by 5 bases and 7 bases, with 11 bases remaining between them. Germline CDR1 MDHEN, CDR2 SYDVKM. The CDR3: CASSPAGSGYTF. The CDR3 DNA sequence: TGTGCCAGCAGTCCCGCAGGGAGTGGCTACACCTTC.

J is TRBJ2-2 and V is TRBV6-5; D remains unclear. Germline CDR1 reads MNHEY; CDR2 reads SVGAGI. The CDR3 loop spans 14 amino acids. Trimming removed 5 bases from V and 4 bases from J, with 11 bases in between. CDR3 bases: TGTGCCAGCAGTATCTACCTCGGCACCGGGGAGCTGTTTTTT. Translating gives CASSIYLGTGELFF.

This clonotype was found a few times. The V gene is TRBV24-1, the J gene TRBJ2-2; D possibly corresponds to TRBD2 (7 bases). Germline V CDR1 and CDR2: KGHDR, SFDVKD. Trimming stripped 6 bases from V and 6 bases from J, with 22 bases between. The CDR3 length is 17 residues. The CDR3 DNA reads TGTGCCACCAGTACCACCACGGGGGGCCAGGGTGCCGGGGAGCTGTTTTTT. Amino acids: CATSTTTGGQGAGELFF.

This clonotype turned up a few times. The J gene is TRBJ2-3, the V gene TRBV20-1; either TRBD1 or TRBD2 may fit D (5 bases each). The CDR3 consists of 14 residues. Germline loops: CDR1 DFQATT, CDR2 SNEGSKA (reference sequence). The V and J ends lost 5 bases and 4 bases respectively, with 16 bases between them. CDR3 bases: TGCAGTGCTGGCCGGGACGGAGGCGCAGATACGCAGTATTTT. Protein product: CSAGRDGGADTQYF.

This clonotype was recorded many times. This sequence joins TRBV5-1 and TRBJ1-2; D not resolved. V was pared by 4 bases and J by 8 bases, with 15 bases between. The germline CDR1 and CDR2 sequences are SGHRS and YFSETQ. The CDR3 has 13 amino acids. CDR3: CASSPGSPWGYTF. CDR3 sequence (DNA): TGCGCCAGCAGCCCCGGGAGTCCTTGGGGCTACACCTTC.

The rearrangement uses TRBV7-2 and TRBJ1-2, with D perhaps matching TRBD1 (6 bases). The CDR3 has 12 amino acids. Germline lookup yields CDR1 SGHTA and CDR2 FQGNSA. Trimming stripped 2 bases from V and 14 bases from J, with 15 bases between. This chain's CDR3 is CASSLRGQPNTF. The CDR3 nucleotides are TGTGCCAGCAGCTTACGCGGACAGCCCAATACCTTC.

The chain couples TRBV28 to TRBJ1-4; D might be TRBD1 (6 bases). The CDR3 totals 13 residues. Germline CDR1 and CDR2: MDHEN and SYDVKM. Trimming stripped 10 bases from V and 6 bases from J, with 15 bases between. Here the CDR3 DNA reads TGTGCCACCTACAGGGTTTCCGATGAAAAACTGTTTTTT. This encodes CATYRVSDEKLFF.

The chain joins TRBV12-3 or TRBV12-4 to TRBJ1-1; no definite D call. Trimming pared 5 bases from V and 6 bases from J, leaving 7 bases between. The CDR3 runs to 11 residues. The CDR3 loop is CASSTISEAFF. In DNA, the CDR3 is TGTGCCAGCAGTACCATATCTGAAGCTTTCTTT.

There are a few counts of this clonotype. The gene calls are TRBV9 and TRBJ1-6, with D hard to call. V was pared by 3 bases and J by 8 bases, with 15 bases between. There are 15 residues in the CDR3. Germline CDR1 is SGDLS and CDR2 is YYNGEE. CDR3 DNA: TGTGCCAGCAGCGGTAGGTCGGAGCCCCATTCACCCCTCCACTTT. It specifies CASSGRSEPHSPLHF.

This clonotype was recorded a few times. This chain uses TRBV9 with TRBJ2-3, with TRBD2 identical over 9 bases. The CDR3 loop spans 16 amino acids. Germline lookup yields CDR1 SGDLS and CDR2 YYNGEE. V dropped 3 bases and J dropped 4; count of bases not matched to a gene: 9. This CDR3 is CASSALGRGGADTQYF. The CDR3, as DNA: TGTGCCAGCAGCGCTTTGGGGCGGGGGGGCGCAGATACGCAGTATTTT.

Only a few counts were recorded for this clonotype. This CDR3 reads CASSSDRLQFF. CDR3 sequence (DNA): TGCGCCAGCAGCTCCGACAGGTTGCAGTTCTTC. This chain links TRBV5-1 with TRBJ2-1; tentative D call: TRBD1 (6 bases). Germline CDR1 SGHRS, CDR2 YFSETQ. This CDR3 spans 11 amino acids. V lost 3 bases and J 12 bases, leaving 10 bases between the germline ends.

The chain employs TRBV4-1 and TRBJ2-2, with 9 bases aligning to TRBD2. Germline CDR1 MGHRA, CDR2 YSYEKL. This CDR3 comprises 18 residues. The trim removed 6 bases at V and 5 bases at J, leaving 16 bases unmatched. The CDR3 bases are TGCGCCAGCAGTGCCCCATCGGCGGGGGGGCAACGGACCGGGGAGCTGTTTTTT. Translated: CASSAPSAGGQRTGELFF.

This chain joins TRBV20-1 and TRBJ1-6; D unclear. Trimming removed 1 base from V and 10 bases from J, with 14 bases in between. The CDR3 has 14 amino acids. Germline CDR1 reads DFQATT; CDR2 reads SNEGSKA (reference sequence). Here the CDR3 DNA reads TGCAGTGCTAGAGGATCTCAAGTGTCATCACCCCTCCACTTT. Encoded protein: CSARGSQVSSPLHF.

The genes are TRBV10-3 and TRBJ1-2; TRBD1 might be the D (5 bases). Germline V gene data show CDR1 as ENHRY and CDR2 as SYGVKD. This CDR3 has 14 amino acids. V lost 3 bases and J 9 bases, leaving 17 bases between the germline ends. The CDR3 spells CAISEAGTLVRYTF. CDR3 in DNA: TGTGCCATCAGTGAAGCCGGGACGCTTGTGCGCTACACCTTC.

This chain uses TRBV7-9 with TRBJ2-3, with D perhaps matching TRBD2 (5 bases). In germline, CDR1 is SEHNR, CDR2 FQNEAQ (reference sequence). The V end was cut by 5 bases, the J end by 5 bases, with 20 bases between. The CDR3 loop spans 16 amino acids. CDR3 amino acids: CASSPPTIGDIDTQYF. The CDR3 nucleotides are TGTGCCAGCAGCCCGCCTACTATCGGGGATATAGATACGCAGTATTTT.

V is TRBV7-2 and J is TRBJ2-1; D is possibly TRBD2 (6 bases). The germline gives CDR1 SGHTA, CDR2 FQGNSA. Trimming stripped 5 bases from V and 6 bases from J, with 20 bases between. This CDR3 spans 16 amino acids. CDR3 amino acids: CASSPRRDMGGNEQFF. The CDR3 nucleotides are TGTGCCAGCAGCCCCCGTCGAGACATGGGGGGCAATGAGCAGTTCTTC.

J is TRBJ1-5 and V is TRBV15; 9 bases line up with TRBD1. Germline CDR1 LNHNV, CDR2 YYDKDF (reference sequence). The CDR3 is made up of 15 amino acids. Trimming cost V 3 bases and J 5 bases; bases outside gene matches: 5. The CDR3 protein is CATSRDRGMDQPQHF. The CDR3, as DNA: TGTGCCACCAGCAGGGACAGGGGTATGGATCAGCCCCAGCATTTT.

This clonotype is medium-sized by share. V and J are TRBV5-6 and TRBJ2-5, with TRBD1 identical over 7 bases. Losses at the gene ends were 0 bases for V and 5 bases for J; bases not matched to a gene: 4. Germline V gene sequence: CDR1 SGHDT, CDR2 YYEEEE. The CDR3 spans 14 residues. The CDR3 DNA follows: TGTGCCAGCAGCTTGGGCAGGGGGTATGAGACCCAGTACTTC. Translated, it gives CASSLGRGYETQYF.

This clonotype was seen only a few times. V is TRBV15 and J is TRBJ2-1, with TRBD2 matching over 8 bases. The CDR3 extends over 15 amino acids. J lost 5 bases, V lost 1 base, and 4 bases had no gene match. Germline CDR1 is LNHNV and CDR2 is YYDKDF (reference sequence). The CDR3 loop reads CATSRVRRGDNEQFF. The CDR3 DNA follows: TGTGCCACCAGCAGAGTGAGGCGGGGGGACAATGAGCAGTTCTTC.

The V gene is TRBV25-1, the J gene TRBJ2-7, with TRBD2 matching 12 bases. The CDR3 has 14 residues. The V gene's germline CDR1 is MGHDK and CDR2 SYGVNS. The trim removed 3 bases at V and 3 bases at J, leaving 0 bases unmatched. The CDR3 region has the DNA TGTGCCAGCAGTGAGACTAGCGGGAGCTACGAGCAGTACTTC. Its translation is CASSETSGSYEQYF.